This T cell receptor (beta chain) was found in a study of cytotoxic CD8 clonotypes in ibrutinib-treated CLL. Findings and limits, study-wide: Clonality went up at the time of ibrutinib response, stayed stable in sustained remission, and later dropped back toward its baseline level at progression.

Clones were read by immunoSEQ multiplex PCR, and TCRdb kept only the in-frame ones, dropping some. The sample lists tens of thousands of clones; roughly 57% were seen once. The CDR3 loop spans 13 amino acids. Germline lookup yields CDR1 MDHEN and CDR2 SYDVKM. With 6 bases clipped from V and 2 bases from J, the junction kept 0 bases outside the gene matches. With respect to this clone: Its matching antigen is unknown.

The TCR sequence derives from a human donor with chronic lymphocytic leukemia. Here the sequenced sample was PBMCs, taken after 12 months of ibrutinib treatment. The gene calls are TRBV28 and TRBJ1-5; 8 nucleotides line up with TRBD1. For the CDR3, the DNA is TGTGCCAGCAGGGGACAGGGCAATCAGCCCCAGCATTTT. It is translated as CASRGQGNQPQHF.